This entry is about one TCR beta chain. This clonotype was recorded many times. What this receptor recognizes is not known. Base qualities are missing; no much larger clone stands one base away. This specimen comes from a study of T cell repertoires in cytomegalovirus infection (dated by TCRdb to the late 2010s). The study in broad terms: Donor HLA type was relevant to the analysis, because carriage of CMV infection together with the matching HLA type was indicated by public TCR beta signatures. Paper-wide results and their limitations: In both this cohort and an independent cohort of 352 donors, the cumulative frequency of public TCR beta family members distinguished carriers of CMV infection plus the relevant HLA type. In the ex vivo response, HLA-C-restricted CMV-specific TCR beta clonotypes were dominant, and in two of eight donors the single most frequent clonotype came from this HLA-C-restricted group.

The run used an Illumina HiSeq 1500. TCRdb reran the public reads through fastp at Q25 and MiXCR, keeping productive beta chains. Entries that share a CDR3 protein sequence are merged under the most common genes and DNA. The sample has about 490,000 distinct CDR3 sequences on record, 10% to 12% of them singletons. The biggest ten clones account for 10% of the sample. Looking up the germline V gene yields CDR1 SGHRS and CDR2 YFSETQ. V trim: 4 bases; J trim: 4 bases; unmatched bases: 7. Counted from cysteine to phenylalanine, this CDR3 has 14 amino acids. Only CDR3 DNA remains: 42 bases, in frame from the first base.

What was sequenced was PBMCs. The TCR originated in a human donor in good health (CMV status not recorded). Some clones in this sample may be carry-over from other donors' samples. The chain is made from TRBV5-1 and TRBJ1-2, and TRBD1 matches 7 of the central bases. The DNA reads as follows: TGCGCCAGCAGCCCAGGGGGTGGCCCCTATGGCTACACCTTC. The encoded protein is CASSPGGGPYGYTF.